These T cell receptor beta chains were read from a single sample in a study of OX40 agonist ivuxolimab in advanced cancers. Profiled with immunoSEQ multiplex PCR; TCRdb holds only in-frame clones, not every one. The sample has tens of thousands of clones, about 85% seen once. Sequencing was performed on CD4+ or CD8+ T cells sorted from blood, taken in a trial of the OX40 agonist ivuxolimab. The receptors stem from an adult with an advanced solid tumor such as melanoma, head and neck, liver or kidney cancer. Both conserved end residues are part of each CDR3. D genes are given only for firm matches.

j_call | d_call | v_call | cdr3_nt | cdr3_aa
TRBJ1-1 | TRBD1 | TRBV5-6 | TGTGCCAGCAGCTCGCCCCGGGACAGATCCCTTAGGGCTTTCTTT | CASSSPRDRSLRAFF
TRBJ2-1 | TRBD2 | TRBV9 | TGTGCCAGCAGCGACGGATCTGGGACTAGCGGGAGAGGTGGTTACAATGAGCAGTTCTTC | CASSDGSGTSGRGGYNEQFF
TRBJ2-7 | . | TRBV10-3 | TGTGCCATCAGTGGCCCGGGACGACCCTCCTACGAGCAGTACTTC | CAISGPGRPSYEQYF
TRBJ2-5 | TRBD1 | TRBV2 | TGTGCCAGCAGTGGACAAGGACAGGGGGCGATAAGAGAGACCCAGTACTTC | CASSGQGQGAIRETQYF
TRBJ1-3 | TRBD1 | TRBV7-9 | TGTGCCAGCAGCACGGGACAGACACCTTCAAGAAACACCATATATTTT | CASSTGQTPSRNTIYF
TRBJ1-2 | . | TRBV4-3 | TGCGCCAGCAGCCAGCGAGTTAACTATGGCTACACCTTC | CASSQRVNYGYTF
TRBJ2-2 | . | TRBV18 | TGTGCCAGCTCACCAGGGGTGAACACCGGGGAGCTGTTTTTT | CASSPGVNTGELFF
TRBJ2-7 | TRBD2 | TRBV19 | TGTGCCAGTAGAAATCAGGGTAGCGGGACCCACGAGCAGTACTTC | CASRNQGSGTHEQYF
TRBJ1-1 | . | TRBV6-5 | TGTGCCAGCGAAGGTCGGAACACTGAAGCTTTCTTT | CASEGRNTEAFF
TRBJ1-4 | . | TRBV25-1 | TGTGCCAGCAGTGCGGACGGAATCGCAGGGGAAAAACTGTTTTTT | CASSADGIAGEKLFF
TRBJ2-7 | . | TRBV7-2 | TGTGCCAGCAGCTATAGTACAGGGTCCCACGAGCAGTACTTC | CASSYSTGSHEQYF
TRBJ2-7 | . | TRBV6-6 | TGTGCCAGCAGTTACGGCCGGCCCTACGAGCAGTACTTC | CASSYGRPYEQYF
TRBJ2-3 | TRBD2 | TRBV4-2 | TGTGCCAGCAGCCAAGAGTTTCGGTTAGGTCTAGCGGGAGTCATCGCAGATACGCAGTATTTT | CASSQEFRLGLAGVIADTQYF
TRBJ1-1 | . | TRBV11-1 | TGTGCCAGCAGCCCTAGACAGGTCCGTCCTGAAGCTTTCTTT | CASSPRQVRPEAFF
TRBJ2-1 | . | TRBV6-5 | TGTGCCAGCCGGGACACTGACAATGAGCAGTTCTTC | CASRDTDNEQFF
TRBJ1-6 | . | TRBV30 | TGTGCCTGGAGTACGTCCCGGGGGGTCTATAATTCACCCCTCCACTTT | CAWSTSRGVYNSPLHF
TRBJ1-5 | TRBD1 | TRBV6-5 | TGTGCCAGCAGTAGGGGACAGAGTCGTCAGCCCCAGCATTTT | CASSRGQSRQPQHF
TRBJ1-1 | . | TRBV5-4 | TGTGCCAGCAGCTTGGTTGCAGGGAGTTCGACTGAAGCTTTCTTT | CASSLVAGSSTEAFF
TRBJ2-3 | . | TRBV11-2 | TGTGCCAGCAGCCCCCAAGGCCGCTCCACAGATACGCAGTATTTT | CASSPQGRSTDTQYF
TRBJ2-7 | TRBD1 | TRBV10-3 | TGTGCCATAACGGGGACAGGGGGCTCCTACGAGCAGTACTTC | CAITGTGGSYEQYF
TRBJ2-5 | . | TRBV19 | TGTGCCAGTAGTAAGGGACATCAAGAGACCCAGTACTTC | CASSKGHQETQYF
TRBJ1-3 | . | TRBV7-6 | TGTGCCAGCAGCCGAGGGGATGTACTGGGGGGACAAGCCATATATTTT | CASSRGDVLGGQAIYF